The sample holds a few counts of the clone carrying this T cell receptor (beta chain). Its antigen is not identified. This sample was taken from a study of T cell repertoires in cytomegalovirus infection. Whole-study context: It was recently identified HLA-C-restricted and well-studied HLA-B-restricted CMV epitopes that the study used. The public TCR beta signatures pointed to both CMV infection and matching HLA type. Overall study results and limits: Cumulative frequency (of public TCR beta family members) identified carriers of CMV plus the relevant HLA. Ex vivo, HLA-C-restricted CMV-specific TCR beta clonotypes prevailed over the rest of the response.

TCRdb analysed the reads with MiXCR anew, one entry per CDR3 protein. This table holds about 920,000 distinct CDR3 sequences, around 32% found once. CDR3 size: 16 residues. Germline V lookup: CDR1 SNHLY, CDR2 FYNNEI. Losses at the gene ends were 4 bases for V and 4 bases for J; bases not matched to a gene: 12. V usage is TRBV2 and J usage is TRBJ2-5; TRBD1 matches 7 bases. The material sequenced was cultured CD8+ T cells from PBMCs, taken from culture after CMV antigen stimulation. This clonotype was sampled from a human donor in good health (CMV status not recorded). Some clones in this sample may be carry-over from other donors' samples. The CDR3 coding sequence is TGTGCCAGCAGTGCCTTACTACCGGGACAGCTAGAGACCCAGTACTTC. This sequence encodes CASSALLPGQLETQYF. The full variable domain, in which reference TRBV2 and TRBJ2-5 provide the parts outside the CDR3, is EPEVTQTPSHQVTQMGQEVILRCVPISNHLYFYWYRQILGQKVEFLVSFYNNEISEKSEIFDDQFSVERPDGSNFTLKIRSTKLEDSAMYFCASSALLPGQLETQYFGPGTRLLVL.